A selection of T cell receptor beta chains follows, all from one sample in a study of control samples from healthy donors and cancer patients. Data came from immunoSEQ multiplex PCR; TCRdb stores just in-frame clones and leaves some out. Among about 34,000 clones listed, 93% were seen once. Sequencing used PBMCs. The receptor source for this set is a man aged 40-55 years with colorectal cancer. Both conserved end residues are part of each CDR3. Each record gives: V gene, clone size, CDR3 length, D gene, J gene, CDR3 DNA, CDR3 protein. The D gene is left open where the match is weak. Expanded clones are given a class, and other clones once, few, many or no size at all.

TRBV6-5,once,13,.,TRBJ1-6,TGTGCCAGCAGTTACACGGGAAATTCACCCCTCCACTTT,CASSYTGNSPLHF
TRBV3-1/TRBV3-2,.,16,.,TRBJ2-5,TGTGCCAGCAGCTCGAATCTTAGGACAGCTCAAGAGACCCAGTACTTC,CASSSNLRTAQETQYF
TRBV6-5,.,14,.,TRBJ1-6,TGTGCCAGCAGTAGATCAGGGTGGAATTCACCCCTCCACTTT,CASSRSGWNSPLHF
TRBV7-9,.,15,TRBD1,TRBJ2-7,TGTGCCAGCAGTCCCGGACAGGGCCTAGCCTACGAGCAGTACTTC,CASSPGQGLAYEQYF
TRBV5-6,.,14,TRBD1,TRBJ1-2,TGTGCCAGCAGCGAAGGGACAGGATTCTATGGCTACACCTTC,CASSEGTGFYGYTF
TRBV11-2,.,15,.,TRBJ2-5,TGTGCCAGCAGCTTTAGGGGACGCGAACAAGAGACCCAGTACTTC,CASSFRGREQETQYF
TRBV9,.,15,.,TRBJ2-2,TGTGCCAGCAGCGTAATGGCGACGGGGCCCGGGGAGCTGTTTTTT,CASSVMATGPGELFF
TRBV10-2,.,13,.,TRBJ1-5,TGCGCCAGCAGTACAGGGAGGAATCAGCCCCAGCATTTT,CASSTGRNQPQHF
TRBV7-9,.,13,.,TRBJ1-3,TGTGCCAGCAGCCCTGGGTCCGGAAACACCATATATTTT,CASSPGSGNTIYF
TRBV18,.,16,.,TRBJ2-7,TGTGCCAGCTCACTCCTAGACAGAAACAACGCAAACGAGCAGTACTTC,CASSLLDRNNANEQYF
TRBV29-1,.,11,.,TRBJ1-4,TGCAGCGTTGGATACGGAGAAAAACTGTTTTTT,CSVGYGEKLFF
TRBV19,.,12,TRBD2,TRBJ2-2,TGTGCCAGTTCGGGGGGAGCCGGGGAGCTGTTTTTT,CASSGGAGELFF
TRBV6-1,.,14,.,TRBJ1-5,TGTGCCAGCAGTGAAGCTTCCCGTAATCAGCCCCAGCATTTT,CASSEASRNQPQHF
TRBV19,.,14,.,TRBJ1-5,TGTGCCAGTAGGGACAGAGGGAGCAATCAGCCCCAGCATTTT,CASRDRGSNQPQHF